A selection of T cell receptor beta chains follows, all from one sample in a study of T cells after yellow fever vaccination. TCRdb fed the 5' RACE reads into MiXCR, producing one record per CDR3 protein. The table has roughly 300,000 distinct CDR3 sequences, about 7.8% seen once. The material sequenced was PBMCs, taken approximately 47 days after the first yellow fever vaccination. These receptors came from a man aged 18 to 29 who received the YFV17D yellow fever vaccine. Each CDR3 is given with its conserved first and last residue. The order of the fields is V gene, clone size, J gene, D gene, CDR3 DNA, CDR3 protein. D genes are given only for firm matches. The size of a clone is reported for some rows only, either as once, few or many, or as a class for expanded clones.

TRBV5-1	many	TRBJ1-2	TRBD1	TGCGCCAGCAGCTTGCGTGGGACAGCTAACTATGGCTACACCTTC	CASSLRGTANYGYTF
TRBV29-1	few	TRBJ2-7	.	TGCAGCGTTTCCAGGGACTCCTACGAGCAGTACTTC	CSVSRDSYEQYF
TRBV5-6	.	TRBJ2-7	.	TGTGCCAGCAGCTTGGGGTTACGGGGGCTCCGAACCTACGAGCAGTACTTC	CASSLGLRGLRTYEQYF
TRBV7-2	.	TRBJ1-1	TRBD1	TGTGCCAGCAGCTTCGGACAGGGTCGGGGAGGCACTGAAGCTTTCTTT	CASSFGQGRGGTEAFF
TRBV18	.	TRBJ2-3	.	TGTGCCAGCTCACCACCGAGGGTTGGGGCAGATACGCAGTATTTT	CASSPPRVGADTQYF
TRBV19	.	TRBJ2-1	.	TGTGCCAGTAGTACCCCGGGGGTTGTCTACAATGAGCAGTTCTTC	CASSTPGVVYNEQFF
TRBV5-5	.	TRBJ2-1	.	TGTGCCAGCAGCTTCGGTACTCTCGAGTTCTTC	CASSFGTLEFF
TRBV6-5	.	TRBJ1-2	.	TGTGCCAGCAGTTACGGGGGGGGGGCGGACTATGGCTACACCTTC	CASSYGGGADYGYTF
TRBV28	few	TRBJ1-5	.	TGTGCCAGCAGTTTGTCACAGGGAGGCAATCAGCCCCAGCATTTT	CASSLSQGGNQPQHF
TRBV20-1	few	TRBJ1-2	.	TGCAGTGCCGGGGGGGAGGTTCGTAGGCATGGCTACACCTTC	CSAGGEVRRHGYTF
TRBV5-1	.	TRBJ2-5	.	TGCGCCAGCAGCTTGGCCATGCGGGGCGAGACCCAGTACTTC	CASSLAMRGETQYF
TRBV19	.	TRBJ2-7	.	TGTGCCAGTAGTATGGGGCTATCCTACGAGCAGTACTTC	CASSMGLSYEQYF
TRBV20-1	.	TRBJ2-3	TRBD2	TGCAGTGCTAGAGTGACTAGCGGGGGAGGAGATACGCAGTATTTT	CSARVTSGGGDTQYF
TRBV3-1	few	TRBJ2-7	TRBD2	TGTGCCAGCAGCCAAGGGGGAGGGTTCGGCTACGAGCAGTACTTC	CASSQGGGFGYEQYF
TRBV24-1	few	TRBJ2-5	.	TGTGCCACCAGTGACCCCACAGGGCCCCAAGAGACCCAGTACTTC	CATSDPTGPQETQYF
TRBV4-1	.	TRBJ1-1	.	TGCGCCAGCAGCATAGCTAGGAGGGGGGACACTGAAGCTTTCTTT	CASSIARRGDTEAFF
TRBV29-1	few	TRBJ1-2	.	TGCAGCGGCATCTCGGCGGGACCCTATGGCTACACCTTC	CSGISAGPYGYTF
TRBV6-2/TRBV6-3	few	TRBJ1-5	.	TGTGCCAGCAGCCGGCTGGCTAATCGAGGCAATCAGCCCCAGCATTTT	CASSRLANRGNQPQHF
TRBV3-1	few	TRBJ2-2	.	TGTGCCAGCAGCACTGGACTCCTGAACACCGGGGAGCTGTTTTTT	CASSTGLLNTGELFF
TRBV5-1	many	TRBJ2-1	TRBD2	TGCGCCAGCAGCGGAGGGACTAGCGGGGGGGCGGAGCAGTTCTTC	CASSGGTSGGAEQFF
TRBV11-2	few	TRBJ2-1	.	TGTGCCAGCAGTTTCGGACGTCAGCAGTTCTTC	CASSFGRQQFF
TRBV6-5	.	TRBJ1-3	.	TGTGCCAGCAGTTCCCCAGGCGGGTATGGAAACACCATATATTTT	CASSSPGGYGNTIYF
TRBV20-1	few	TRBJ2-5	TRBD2	TGCAGTGCTAGAGGCGGCCTTCTAGCGGGAAGCCCAGGAGAGACCCAGTACTTC	CSARGGLLAGSPGETQYF
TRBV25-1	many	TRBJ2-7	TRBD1	TGTGCCAGCAGTGGCCCTACAGGGGGAGCATCTGAGCAGTACTTC	CASSGPTGGASEQYF
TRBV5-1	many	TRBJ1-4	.	TGCGCCAGCAGCTCTATGGGACAAGGTGAAAAACTGTTTTTT	CASSSMGQGEKLFF
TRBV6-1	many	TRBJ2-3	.	TGTGCCAGCAGTCGGTCCGGGACCCGAACAGATACGCAGTATTTT	CASSRSGTRTDTQYF
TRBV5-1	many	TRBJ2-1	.	TGCGCCAGAGGCCCGGGACCCCGAGGCGATGAGCAGTTCTTC	CARGPGPRGDEQFF
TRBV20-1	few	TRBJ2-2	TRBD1	TGCAGTGCTAGATCCGGGACAGGAAACACCGGGGAGCTGTTTTTT	CSARSGTGNTGELFF
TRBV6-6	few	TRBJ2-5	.	TGTGCCAGCATCCAGAGCGGGCAAGAGACCCAGTACTTC	CASIQSGQETQYF
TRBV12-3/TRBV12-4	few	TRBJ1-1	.	TGTGCCAGCAGTTTTATGTTGTCGGAAGCTTTCTTT	CASSFMLSEAFF
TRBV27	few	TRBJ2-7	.	TGTGCCAGCAGTCCCGGAGGGGTTGGGTACGAGCAGTACTTC	CASSPGGVGYEQYF
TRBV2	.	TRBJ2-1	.	TGTGCCAGCAGTGAAATCAGGCGGGATGAGCAGTTCTTC	CASSEIRRDEQFF
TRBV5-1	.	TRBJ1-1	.	TGCGCCAGCAGCTCGCTGCCGGGGGGTAACACTGAAGCTTTCTTT	CASSSLPGGNTEAFF
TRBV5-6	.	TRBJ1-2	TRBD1	TGTGCCAGCAGCGAACAGGGGGCGGTAATCTATGGCTACACCTTC	CASSEQGAVIYGYTF
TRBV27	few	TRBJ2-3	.	TGTGCCAGCAGGGACTACCTTCTTTCTAGCACAGATACGCAGTATTTT	CASRDYLLSSTDTQYF
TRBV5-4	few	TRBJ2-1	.	TGTGCCAGCAGCTTGGACTTGACCTCCTACAATGAGCAGTTCTTC	CASSLDLTSYNEQFF
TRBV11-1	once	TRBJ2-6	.	TGTGCCAGCAGCACCCCTGAGGGGGCCAACGTCCTGACTTTC	CASSTPEGANVLTF
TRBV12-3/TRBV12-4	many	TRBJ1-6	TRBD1	TGTGCCAGCAGCGACAGGGCGAACTCACCCCTCCACTTT	CASSDRANSPLHF
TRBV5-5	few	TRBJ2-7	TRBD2	TGTGCCAGCAGCCTAGCGGGGGGTTCCACCTACGAGCAGTACTTC	CASSLAGGSTYEQYF
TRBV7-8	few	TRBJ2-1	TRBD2	TGTGCCAGCAGCCCCCGGGGGGTTTCAAGCTCCTACAATGAGCAGTTCTTC	CASSPRGVSSSYNEQFF
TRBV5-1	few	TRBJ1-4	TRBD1	TGCGCCAGCAGCTTGGACAGGGGGCAAGAAAAACTGTTTTTT	CASSLDRGQEKLFF
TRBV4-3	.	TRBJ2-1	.	TGCGCCAGCAGCCTGGGGGACCATCAGCAGTTCTTC	CASSLGDHQQFF
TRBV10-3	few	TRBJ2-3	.	TGTGCCATCAGCGACGTAAGTGACAACCCTAGCACAGATACGCAGTATTTT	CAISDVSDNPSTDTQYF
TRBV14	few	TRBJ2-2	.	TGTGCCAGGAATCTTCAGGATTCGAACACCGGGGAGCTGTTTTTT	CARNLQDSNTGELFF
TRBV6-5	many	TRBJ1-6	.	TGTGCCAGCAGTTACCCAGGGCGGTCACCCCTCCACTTT	CASSYPGRSPLHF
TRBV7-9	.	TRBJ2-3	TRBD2	TGTGCCAGCAGCTTAGGGTTAGCGGGGTACCCACCAGATACGCAGTATTTT	CASSLGLAGYPPDTQYF
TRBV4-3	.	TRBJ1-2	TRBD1	TGCGCCAGCAGCCAAGTGGGGACAGGTAGCTATGGCTACACCTTC	CASSQVGTGSYGYTF
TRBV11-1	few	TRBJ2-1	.	TGTGCCAGCAGCTTAGTGCCCCTCAATGAGCAGTTCTTC	CASSLVPLNEQFF
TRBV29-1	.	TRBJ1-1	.	TGCAGCGTTGAACCTACCATGGACCTGAACACTGAAGCTTTCTTT	CSVEPTMDLNTEAFF
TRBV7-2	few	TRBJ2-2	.	TGTGCCAGCAGCTTAGTTGCCAGGGCGGACACCGGGGAGCTGTTTTTT	CASSLVARADTGELFF